This T cell receptor beta chain was sequenced during a study of tumor-infiltrating lymphocytes in primary liver carcinoma. Background on the study: Participating patients were men and women between 30 and 69 years old. Sequencing of the samples generated roughly 3.5 to 7.5 million productive TCRbeta reads, with similar yields across tissue types.

Overall study results and limits: The overlap of tumor-adjacent and tumor-blood pairs was smaller than that of tumor region pairs.

Starting from around 500 ng of total RNA, TCR beta cDNA was produced with a primer in the constant region. Three nested multiplex PCR rounds, a slightly modified ARM-PCR method, built the TCR beta libraries. With TRBV1-TRBV30 forward primers and a C-beta reverse primer, the first two PCR rounds were run for 9 to 10 cycles each. TCRdb recomputed calls from the multiplex PCR reads with MiXCR, one row per CDR3 protein. There are about 320,000 distinct CDR3 sequences in the sample; less than 75% occur only once, and 9% lies in the top ten. Trimming removed 4 bases at V and 1 base at J, with 15 bases between. Germline V gives CDR1 KGHDR, CDR2 SFDVKD. CDR3 size: 16 residues. They got blood RNA out of unsorted whole blood and also pulled out germline DNA. On this clonotype: Its antigen is currently unknown.

This TCR was sampled from a middle-aged man with primary liver carcinoma and hepatitis B virus infection. The V gene is TRBV24-1, the J gene TRBJ2-5; D assignment may be TRBD1 or TRBD2 (5 bases each). The sequenced sample consisted of peripheral blood. CDR3 sequence: CATSDPRHGGQETQYF. In DNA, the CDR3 is TGTGCCACCAGTGACCCCCGACATGGGGGCCAAGAGACCCAGTACTTC.